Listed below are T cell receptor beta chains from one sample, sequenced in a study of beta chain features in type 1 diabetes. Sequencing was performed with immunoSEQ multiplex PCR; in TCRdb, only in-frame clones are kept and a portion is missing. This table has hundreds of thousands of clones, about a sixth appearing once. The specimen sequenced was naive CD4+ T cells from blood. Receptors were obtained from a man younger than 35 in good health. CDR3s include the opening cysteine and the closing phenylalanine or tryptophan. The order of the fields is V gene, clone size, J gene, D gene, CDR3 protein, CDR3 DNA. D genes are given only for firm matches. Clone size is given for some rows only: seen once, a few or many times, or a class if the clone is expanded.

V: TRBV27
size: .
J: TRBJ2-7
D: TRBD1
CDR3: CASSSPGQASYEQYF
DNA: TGTGCCAGCAGTTCCCCGGGACAGGCATCCTACGAGCAGTACTTC

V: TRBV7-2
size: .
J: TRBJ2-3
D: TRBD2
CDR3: CASSFRAGPSTDTQYF
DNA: TGTGCCAGCAGCTTTCGAGCGGGGCCTAGCACAGATACGCAGTATTTT

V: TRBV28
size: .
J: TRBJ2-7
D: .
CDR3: CASSLTRSLEQYF
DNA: TGTGCCAGCAGTTTAACTAGGAGCTTGGAGCAGTACTTC

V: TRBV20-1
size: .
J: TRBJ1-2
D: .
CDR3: CSAIEFYGYTF
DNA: TGCAGTGCTATTGAATTCTATGGCTACACCTTC

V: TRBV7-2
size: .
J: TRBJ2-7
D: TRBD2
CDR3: CASSPPGAGAYEQYF
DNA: TGTGCCAGCAGCCCACCCGGGGCGGGAGCCTACGAGCAGTACTTC

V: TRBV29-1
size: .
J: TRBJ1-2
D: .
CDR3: CSVGARNYGYTF
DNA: TGCAGCGTTGGGGCCAGAAACTATGGCTACACCTTC

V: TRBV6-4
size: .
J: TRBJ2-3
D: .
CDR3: CASSAERGSTDTQYF
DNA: TGTGCCAGCAGTGCCGAGAGGGGCAGCACAGATACGCAGTATTTT

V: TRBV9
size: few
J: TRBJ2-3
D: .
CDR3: CASSVQATTDTQYF
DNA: TGTGCCAGCAGCGTCCAAGCTACCACAGATACGCAGTATTTT

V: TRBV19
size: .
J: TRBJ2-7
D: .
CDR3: CASSMGKSYEQYF
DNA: TGTGCCAGTAGTATGGGTAAATCCTACGAGCAGTACTTC

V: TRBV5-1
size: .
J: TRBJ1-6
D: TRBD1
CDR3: CASSLWDSVQGLTPLHF
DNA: TGCGCCAGCAGCTTGTGGGACAGCGTCCAGGGACTAACACCCCTCCACTTT

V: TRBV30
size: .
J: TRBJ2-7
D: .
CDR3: CAWSYRYEQYF
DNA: TGTGCCTGGAGTTATAGGTACGAGCAGTACTTC

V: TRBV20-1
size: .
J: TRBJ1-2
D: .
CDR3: CSENKNYGYTF
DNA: TGCAGTGAAAACAAAAACTATGGCTACACCTTC

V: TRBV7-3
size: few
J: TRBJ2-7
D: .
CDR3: CASSPQGPINSYEQYF
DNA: TGTGCCAGCAGCCCCCAAGGCCCGATTAACTCCTACGAGCAGTACTTC

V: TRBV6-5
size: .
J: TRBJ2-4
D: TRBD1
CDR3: CASSQDRAKNIQYF
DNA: TGTGCCAGCAGCCAGGACAGGGCCAAAAACATTCAGTACTTC